This is a list of T cell receptor beta chains from one sample in a study of cytomegalovirus exposure and HLA in healthy donors. Sequencing used immunoSEQ multiplex PCR; TCRdb keeps in-frame clones, though not all of them. The profile shows 65,000 to 95,000 clones, around 85% of them singletons. Sequencing was performed on PBMCs. These receptors all stem from a human donor in good health. CDR3s include the opening cysteine and the closing phenylalanine or tryptophan. A D gene is named only where the DNA matches it firmly. Only some rows state a clone size, as once, few, many or a class for expanded clones.

size: -; D: -; V: TRBV9; J: TRBJ2-2; DNA: TGTGCCAGCAGCGAGAGGGTAGCCTCGAGCACCGGGGAGCTGTTTTTT; CDR3: CASSERVASSTGELFF
size: -; D: -; V: TRBV7-2; J: TRBJ2-1; DNA: TGTGCCAGCAGCTTCTTCAGTCCAAATGAGCAGTTCTTC; CDR3: CASSFFSPNEQFF
size: -; D: -; V: TRBV25-1; J: TRBJ1-6; DNA: TGTGCCAGCAGTGAATATGGGGGAGGGGATAATTCACCCCTCCACTTT; CDR3: CASSEYGGGDNSPLHF
size: -; D: -; V: TRBV5-4; J: TRBJ2-1; DNA: TGTGCCAGCAGCGGGGCGAGCTCCTACAATGAGCAGTTCTTC; CDR3: CASSGASSYNEQFF
size: -; D: -; V: TRBV6-5; J: TRBJ2-7; DNA: TGTGCCAGCAGTTACCAGGTAATTTCCTACGAGCAGTACTTC; CDR3: CASSYQVISYEQYF
size: -; D: -; V: TRBV4-1; J: TRBJ2-1; DNA: TGCGCCAGCAGCCAAGCTTCTGAGCAGTTCTTC; CDR3: CASSQASEQFF
size: -; D: TRBD1; V: TRBV19; J: TRBJ1-5; DNA: TGTGCCAGTAGTCTTATGGGACAGTTCAATCAGCCCCAGCATTTT; CDR3: CASSLMGQFNQPQHF
size: -; D: TRBD2; V: TRBV6-5; J: TRBJ2-5; DNA: TGTGCCAGCAGTTACGGCGGGGGGCAAGAGACCCAGTACTTC; CDR3: CASSYGGGQETQYF
size: -; D: TRBD1; V: TRBV9; J: TRBJ2-1; DNA: TGTGCCAGCAGCGCTAGACCGGGACAGGGATACAATGAGCAGTTCTTC; CDR3: CASSARPGQGYNEQFF
size: -; D: TRBD1; V: TRBV6-5; J: TRBJ2-7; DNA: TGTGCCAGCAGCTACGGACAGGGACGCGAGCAGTACTTC; CDR3: CASSYGQGREQYF
size: -; D: -; V: TRBV9; J: TRBJ1-5; DNA: TGTGCCAGCAGCGTAGGTCGGGGGGGAAGAAATCAGCCCCAGCATTTT; CDR3: CASSVGRGGRNQPQHF
size: -; D: -; V: TRBV25-1; J: TRBJ2-3; DNA: TGTGCCAGCAGTGAATATGCGAGCACAGATACGCAGTATTTT; CDR3: CASSEYASTDTQYF
size: -; D: TRBD1; V: TRBV9; J: TRBJ1-6; DNA: TGTGCCAGCAGCCCGGGGACAGGGTTCCACCCGAATTCACCCCTCCACTTT; CDR3: CASSPGTGFHPNSPLHF
size: once; D: -; V: TRBV5-4; J: TRBJ1-6; DNA: TGTGCCAGCAGCCCGGACGGGAGCTCCTATAATTCACCCCTCCACTTT; CDR3: CASSPDGSSYNSPLHF
size: few; D: TRBD1; V: TRBV29-1; J: TRBJ1-1; DNA: TGCAGCGTTGTTCCCCGGGACAGAAGGAACACTGAAGCTTTCTTT; CDR3: CSVVPRDRRNTEAFF
size: -; D: TRBD2; V: TRBV10-2; J: TRBJ2-1; DNA: TGCGCCAGCAGCCAGACTAGCCTCTCCTACAATGAGCAGTTCTTC; CDR3: CASSQTSLSYNEQFF
size: -; D: -; V: TRBV4-3; J: TRBJ1-2; DNA: TGCGCCAGCAGCCAAGATGGGACAAGTTATGGCTACACCTTC; CDR3: CASSQDGTSYGYTF
size: -; D: TRBD2; V: TRBV4-1; J: TRBJ2-5; DNA: TGCGCCAGCAGTCCAAGAGCAACTAGCGGGGAAGAGACCCAGTACTTC; CDR3: CASSPRATSGEETQYF
size: -; D: -; V: TRBV10-2; J: TRBJ2-4; DNA: TGCGCCAGCAGTGATACAGGGTCCAAAAACATTCAGTACTTC; CDR3: CASSDTGSKNIQYF
size: many; D: TRBD1; V: TRBV6-1; J: TRBJ2-7; DNA: TGTGCCAGCAGTTTCCTACAGGGGGAGCAGTACTTC; CDR3: CASSFLQGEQYF
size: -; D: -; V: TRBV7-2; J: TRBJ2-5; DNA: TGTGCCAGCAGCTTAGAGTCAGGGCCAGAGACCCAGTACTTC; CDR3: CASSLESGPETQYF
size: -; D: TRBD1; V: TRBV14; J: TRBJ2-1; DNA: TGTGCCAGCAGCCAAATAGACACGGACAGGGCCGACAATGAGCAGTTCTTC; CDR3: CASSQIDTDRADNEQFF
size: once; D: TRBD2; V: TRBV10-3; J: TRBJ2-3; DNA: TGTGCCAGCTCTAGCGGGGTCACAGATACGCAGTATTTT; CDR3: CASSSGVTDTQYF
size: -; D: TRBD1; V: TRBV10-3; J: TRBJ1-4; DNA: TGTGCCATCAGTGAGTCGTGGGACAGGACTGAAGGGACAACTAATGAAAAACTGTTTTTT; CDR3: CAISESWDRTEGTTNEKLFF
size: -; D: -; V: TRBV6-6; J: TRBJ1-1; DNA: TGTGCCAGCAGTCTCCTAGGGGAGAACACTGAAGCTTTCTTT; CDR3: CASSLLGENTEAFF
size: -; D: TRBD1; V: TRBV5-6; J: TRBJ1-2; DNA: TGTGCCAGCATCCAACAGGGGAACTATGGCTACACCTTC; CDR3: CASIQQGNYGYTF
size: -; D: TRBD1; V: TRBV7-2; J: TRBJ2-7; DNA: TGTGCCAGCAGCTTTAGAGCCGGGACAGGGGGGTCCTACGAGCAGTACTTC; CDR3: CASSFRAGTGGSYEQYF
size: -; D: -; V: TRBV28; J: TRBJ2-7; DNA: TGTGCCAGCAGTCCTCCGGTTTACGAGCAGTACTTC; CDR3: CASSPPVYEQYF
size: -; D: TRBD2; V: TRBV5-1; J: TRBJ2-1; DNA: TGCGCCAGCAGCTTGCTAGCGGGGGGCAACAATGAGCAGTTCTTC; CDR3: CASSLLAGGNNEQFF
size: -; D: TRBD1; V: TRBV10-3; J: TRBJ2-1; DNA: TGTGCCATCAAGGACAGGGATCTCCACAATGAGCAGTTCTTC; CDR3: CAIKDRDLHNEQFF
size: -; D: TRBD2; V: TRBV6-5; J: TRBJ2-3; DNA: TGTGCCAGCAGTTACTCGGGGGCTAGCGGGGTCGATACGCAGTATTTT; CDR3: CASSYSGASGVDTQYF
size: -; D: -; V: TRBV7-7; J: TRBJ2-3; DNA: TGTGCTAGCAGCTTATTTGGAGGGGGGGCTTTAGATACGCAGTATTTT; CDR3: CASSLFGGGALDTQYF
size: -; D: TRBD1; V: TRBV2; J: TRBJ1-4; DNA: TGTGCCAGCAGCGACACCCGGGACAGAGATGAAAAACTGTTTTTT; CDR3: CASSDTRDRDEKLFF
size: -; D: -; V: TRBV7-9; J: TRBJ1-1; DNA: TGTGCCAGCAGCCGCGGGGGGGAGGTAAACACTGAAGCTTTCTTT; CDR3: CASSRGGEVNTEAFF
size: few; D: TRBD2; V: TRBV5-5; J: TRBJ2-1; DNA: TGTGCCAGCAGCTTACCCGGACTAGCGGGTGCCTACAATGAGCAGTTCTTC; CDR3: CASSLPGLAGAYNEQFF
size: -; D: TRBD1; V: TRBV29-1; J: TRBJ1-1; DNA: TGCAGCGCCTCCTGGACAGGGGGCAACACTGAAGCTTTCTTT; CDR3: CSASWTGGNTEAFF
size: -; D: TRBD1; V: TRBV5-4; J: TRBJ1-2; DNA: TGTGCCAGCAGCATGGGACAGGGTAGCTATGGCTACCCCTTC; CDR3: CASSMGQGSYGYPF
size: -; D: TRBD1; V: TRBV10-3; J: TRBJ2-3; DNA: TGTGCCATCAGTGGACAGGGGTTCGCAGATACGCAGTATTTT; CDR3: CAISGQGFADTQYF
size: -; D: TRBD2; V: TRBV9; J: TRBJ2-5; DNA: TGTGCCAGCAGCGTTTTTAGCGGGGGGGCCTCGGAGACCCAGTACTTC; CDR3: CASSVFSGGASETQYF
size: -; D: -; V: TRBV7-2; J: TRBJ1-2; DNA: TGTGCCAGCAGCTTAAGCGGACGCGGCTATGGCTACACCTTC; CDR3: CASSLSGRGYGYTF
size: once; D: -; V: TRBV5-1; J: TRBJ2-2; DNA: TGCGCCAGCAGCTTACCGGGAGTCGGGACCGGGGAGCTGTTTTTT; CDR3: CASSLPGVGTGELFF
size: -; D: -; V: TRBV5-1; J: TRBJ2-7; DNA: TGCGCCAGCAGCTTGGGGGCCCCCTACGAGCAGTACTTC; CDR3: CASSLGAPYEQYF